This TCR beta chain emerged from a study of cytomegalovirus exposure and HLA in healthy donors. This clone was seen only once. Its antigen is not known. Whole-study findings and limits: Listed as cytomegalovirus-associated were 150 or so TCR beta chains. The CMV antigen specificity of a few CMV-associated chains was confirmed through in vitro analysis.

V lost 7 bases to trimming and J lost 5 bases; unmatched junction nucleotides: 13. The CDR3 has 15 residues. The germline V gene has CDR1 MDHEN and CDR2 SYDVKM. Here immunoSEQ multiplex PCR was the method, and the copy in TCRdb shows in-frame clones only, minus some. This table has around 170,000 clones, 88% appearing once. The TCR originated in a man between 18 and 35 years old in good health and CMV-seronegative. The J gene is TRBJ1-2, the V gene TRBV28; 7 bases match TRBD1. The specimen sequenced was PBMCs. The CDR3 region has the DNA TGTGCCAGCACCCGAGGGGGCCCGACCTTTTATGGCTACACCTTC. Protein: CASTRGGPTFYGYTF.